This entry lists 26 T cell receptor beta chains sequenced from one sample in a study of T cells in Graves' hyperthyroidism and ophthalmopathy. RNA transcripts served as the template for amplifying TCR beta CDR3 regions. In the first-round RT-PCR of the TCR CDR3, the HTBI primer set was used. TCRdb itself ran the multiplex PCR reads through MiXCR, one entry per CDR3 protein. The table records about 540,000 distinct CDR3 sequences, 46% of them present only once. The material sequenced was peripheral blood or thyroid tissue (not recorded which). All receptors derive from a woman aged 18-30 years with Graves' hyperthyroidism.

This clonotype was counted ten times or more. This rearrangement joins TRBV6-2 or TRBV6-3 to TRBJ2-7; TRBD2 agrees at 7 bases. The germline V gene encodes CDR1 MNHEY and CDR2 SVGEGT. The CDR3 length is 17 residues. J gave up 5 bases and V 8 bases, and 21 bases lay outside the gene matches. CDR3 bases: TGTGCCAGCCGTTCGCCTCTACCCGTGGGGGGGGTAGACGAGCAGTACTTC. It yields the protein CASRSPLPVGGVDEQYF.

This clonotype appeared a single time. The rearrangement uses TRBV7-6 and TRBJ2-1; 13 nucleotides line up with TRBD2. V dropped 5 bases and J dropped 8; count of bases not matched to a gene: 12. The CDR3 length is 17 residues. Germline V CDR1 and CDR2: SGHVS, FNYEAQ. DNA of the CDR3: TGTGCCAGCAGCGCCCAACTAGCGGGAGGGAGGCTCTATGAGCAGTTCTTC. Its protein is CASSAQLAGGRLYEQFF. Supplemented by reference TRBV7-6 and TRBJ2-1, the full variable domain reads GAGVSQSPRYKVTKRGQDVALRCDPISGHVSLYWYRQALGQGPEFLTYFNYEAQQDKSGLPNDRFSAERPEGSISTLTIQRTEQRDSAMYRCASSAQLAGGRLYEQFFGPGTRLTVL.

The chain combines TRBV29-1 with TRBJ2-5; the D gene is possibly TRBD1 (6 bases). V lost 3 bases to trimming and J lost 5 bases, with 10 bases between them. Germline lookup yields CDR1 SQVTM and CDR2 ANQGSEA. This CDR3 spans 12 amino acids. Here the CDR3 DNA reads TGCAGCGTTGAGAGAACAGGGGAGACCCAGTACTTC. It translates to CSVERTGETQYF.

The sample holds many counts of this clonotype. The chain employs TRBV20-1 and TRBJ2-2; 16 bases are shared with TRBD2. The ends lost 3 bases at V and 8 bases at J; junction bases unmatched: 3. Germline-derived CDR1 and CDR2 are DFQATT and SNEGSKA (reference sequence). The CDR3 totals 15 residues. In DNA form, the CDR3 reads TGCAGTGCTAGGGGACTAGCGGGAGGGCCAGGGGAGCTGTTTTTT. Its protein is CSARGLAGGPGELFF.

This clonotype was picked up one time. The rearrangement uses TRBV12-3 or TRBV12-4 and TRBJ1-3; D gene unclear. Trimming pared 6 bases from V and 7 bases from J, leaving 10 bases between. The CDR3 consists of 12 residues. Here the CDR3 reads CASRGSTNTIYF. DNA for the CDR3: TGTGCCAGCAGGGGGAGTACGAACACCATATATTTT.

This chain uses TRBV12-3 or TRBV12-4 with TRBJ2-3, with D perhaps TRBD1 or TRBD2 (5 bases each). V lost 3 bases to trimming and J lost 5 bases, with 12 bases between them. This CDR3 is built from 14 residues. The CDR3 DNA follows: TGTGCCAGCAGTTTGAGGGGCAGGGAAGATACGCAGTATTTT. Its protein product is CASSLRGREDTQYF.

The chain recombines TRBV5-1 with TRBJ2-3; 8 bases line up with TRBD2. V was pared by 5 bases and J by 6 bases, with 5 bases of the junction left unmatched. The CDR3 is made up of 13 amino acids. Germline assignment: CDR1 SGHRS and CDR2 YFSETQ. CDR3 sequence (DNA): TGCGCCAGCAGTACGGGAGGGCGGGATACGCAGTATTTT. It yields the protein CASSTGGRDTQYF.

This rearrangement joins TRBV28 to TRBJ2-7, with D possibly TRBD2 on 6 matching bases. V lost 5 bases and J 6 bases, leaving 23 bases between the germline ends. Germline CDR1 and CDR2: MDHEN and SYDVKM. The CDR3 length is 16 residues. The DNA of the CDR3 is TGTGCCAGCAGTCCCCCAAATAGCGGAGGAGGGCGCGAGCAGTACTTC. Its protein is CASSPPNSGGGREQYF. The full variable domain, in which reference TRBV28 and TRBJ2-7 provide the parts outside the CDR3, is DVKVTQSSRYLVKRTGEKVFLECVQDMDHENMFWYRQDPGLGLRLIYFSYDVKMKEKGDIPEGYSVSREKKERFSLILESASTNQTSMYLCASSPPNSGGGREQYFGPGTRLTVT.

This clonotype was found once. At one end the junction does not follow the germline gene, possibly because of a read error. This CDR3 reads CASSVEGTTGTNVLTF. For the CDR3, the DNA is TGTGCCAGCAGCGTTGAGGGGACTACTGGGACCAACGTCCTGACTTTC. The chain carries TRBV9 and TRBJ2-6; 7 nucleotides agree with TRBD2. This CDR3 comprises 16 residues. Germline assignment: CDR1 SGDLS and CDR2 YYNGEE.

This clonotype was counted at least ten times. V is TRBV10-3 and J is TRBJ2-7; 9 bases map to TRBD1. This CDR3 region has 16 residues. The V gene's germline CDR1 is ENHRY and CDR2 SYGVKD. Trimming at V came to 0 bases and at J to 3 bases, leaving 6 bases not matched to a gene. In DNA form, the CDR3 reads TGTGCCATCAGTGAGTCGGGACAGGGACATATCTACGAGCAGTACTTC. It translates to CAISESGQGHIYEQYF.

J is TRBJ2-7 and V is TRBV27; D remains ambiguous. Germline CDR1 and CDR2: MNHEY and SMNVEV (reference sequence). This CDR3 has 14 residues. The V end lost 5 bases, the J end lost 0 bases, and 11 bases lay between the germline ends. In DNA form, the CDR3 reads TGTGCCAGCAGTAGATACCCCAGCTCCTACGAGCAGTACTTC. Amino acids: CASSRYPSSYEQYF.

About this clonotype itself: A much more abundant neighbour one base away suggests this may be a read error. No conserved phenylalanine or tryptophan is present at the end of the CDR3, so a read error is the likely explanation. The CDR3 nucleotides are TGTGCCAGCAGCCAACTAAGCTCCTACGAGCAGTACTGC. It is translated as CASSQLSSYEQYC. The chain joins TRBV25-1 to TRBJ2-7, with no clear D. Trimming cost V 6 bases and J 0 bases, with 9 bases left between them. Germline CDR1 is MGHDK and CDR2 is SYGVNS. The CDR3 contains 13 residues.

The chain links TRBV15 to TRBJ2-7; 7 bases match TRBD1. V lost 2 bases, J lost 4 bases, and 2 bases stayed unmatched. This CDR3 has 13 residues. CDR1 is LNHNV and CDR2 is YYDKDF in the germline V gene (reference sequence). CDR3 sequence reads: CATSRNRGYEQYF. In DNA form, the CDR3 reads TGTGCCACCAGCAGAAACAGGGGTTACGAGCAGTACTTC.

The gene calls are TRBV2 and TRBJ1-5; D might be TRBD1 (5 bases). Germline-derived CDR1 and CDR2 are SNHLY and FYNNEI. The CDR3 is 14 residues long. Between the trimmed V and J ends, which lost 8 bases and 0 bases, there was a span of 11 bases. DNA for the CDR3: TGTGCCAGCGTAAGGGACTTTAGCAATCAGCCCCAGCATTTT. Amino acids: CASVRDFSNQPQHF.

V is TRBV20-1 and J is TRBJ1-1; TRBD1 might be the D (5 bases). The ends were cut back, 0 bases at V and 8 bases at J, with 13 bases in the middle. CDR3 size: 13 residues. Germline assignment: CDR1 DFQATT and CDR2 SNEGSKA (reference sequence). In DNA form, the CDR3 reads TGCAGTGCTAGAGATCGGGACGAACTCGAAGCTTTCTTT. Protein sequence: CSARDRDELEAFF.

Many counts were recorded for this clonotype. This chain uses TRBV20-1 with TRBJ1-3; no reliable D call. CDR3 length: 13 amino acids. Trimming cost V 2 bases and J 0 bases, with 5 bases left between them. Germline assignment: CDR1 DFQATT and CDR2 SNEGSKA (reference sequence). The CDR3 sequence is CSARHISGNTIYF. The DNA of the CDR3 is TGCAGTGCTAGACACATCTCTGGAAACACCATATATTTT.

The chain is built from TRBV7-8 and TRBJ1-1; maybe TRBD1 (6 bases). The germline V gene encodes CDR1 SGHVS and CDR2 FQNEAQ. Trimming left V 7 bases short and J 8 bases short, with 23 bases between. This CDR3 region has 15 residues. The CDR3 DNA sequence: TGTGCCAGCACCTTGTCACTAGCGGGGGGCCAGGAAGCTTTCTTT. Its protein product is CASTLSLAGGQEAFF.

This clonotype showed up many times. This sequence joins TRBV27 and TRBJ2-7, with 7 bases identical to TRBD1. The CDR3 has 14 residues. V lost 5 bases, J lost 4 bases, and 8 bases stayed unmatched. Germline CDR1 is MNHEY and CDR2 is SMNVEV (reference sequence). The CDR3 nucleotides are TGTGCCAGCAGTGCCAAAGGGGGCTATTACGAGCAGTACTTC. Its translation: CASSAKGGYYEQYF.

The V call is TRBV2, the J call TRBJ1-4; 8 nucleotides agree with TRBD1. Germline V gives CDR1 SNHLY, CDR2 FYNNEI. The CDR3 totals 13 residues. V was clipped by 7 bases and J by 3 bases; unmatched bases: 1. CDR3 nucleotides: TGTGCCAGCAAGGGACAGGCTAATGAAAAACTGTTTTTT. Translation: CASKGQANEKLFF.

V is TRBV7-6 and J is TRBJ2-7; D unresolved. The CDR3 consists of 14 residues. V lost 4 bases to trimming and J lost 5 bases, with 15 bases between them. Germline V gene data show CDR1 as SGHVS and CDR2 as FNYEAQ. DNA of the CDR3: TGTGCCAGCAGCTCCCGTAGGCAGGCTGACGAGCAGTACTTC. Its translation is CASSSRRQADEQYF.

This clonotype has a count of ten or more. This rearrangement joins TRBV3-1 to TRBJ1-2; D unclear. CDR3 size: 14 residues. Between the trimmed V and J ends, which lost 0 bases and 2 bases, there was a span of 7 bases. Germline V gives CDR1 LGHDT, CDR2 YNNKEL (reference sequence). The CDR3, as DNA: TGTGCCAGCAGCCAAGATCTAAGGAACTATGGCTACACCTTC. This encodes CASSQDLRNYGYTF.

In its sample, this clonotype was seen many times. The chain is built from TRBV12-5 and TRBJ2-2, with D unclear. This CDR3 comprises 11 residues. Germline values: CDR1 LGHNT, CDR2 FRNRAP. V lost 8 bases and J 5 bases, leaving 6 bases between the germline ends. This chain's CDR3 is CASTVTGELFF. The CDR3 DNA reads TGTGCTAGTACGGTGACCGGGGAGCTGTTTTTT.

CDR3 coding DNA: TGCAGCTCCACCAGACTAGCAAACGAGCAGTACTTC. Its translation: CSSTRLANEQYF. The genes are TRBV29-1 and TRBJ2-7, with 7 bases aligning to TRBD2. Germline V gene data show CDR1 as SQVTM and CDR2 as ANQGSEA. The CDR3 covers 12 residues. Losses at the gene ends were 8 bases for V and 5 bases for J; bases not matched to a gene: 9.

As for this clonotype: Sequence at one end of the junction differs from germline and may be a read error. The V gene is TRBV2, the J gene TRBJ2-7; 8 positions agree with TRBD2. The J call may be incorrect, as the DNA end agrees better with TRBJ2-4. The CDR3 is 13 residues long. In germline, CDR1 is SNHLY, CDR2 FYNNEI. The DNA of the CDR3 is TGTGCCGGCAGAGCGGGAGACGGAAACATTCAGTACTTC. Encoded protein: CAGRAGDGNIQYF.

On this clonotype: Lacking the conserved final phenylalanine or tryptophan, this CDR3 likely reflects a read error. The limits of the CDR3 on the DNA are not certain, so only TCRdb's listed CDR3 is given. V and J are TRBV6-1 and TRBJ1-1; the table assigns TRBD1, which was not confirmed against the DNA. The CDR3 length is 9 residues, termini included. CDR1 and CDR2 (germline): MNHNS, SASEGT. CDR3 loop: CASREGHLS.

As concerns this clonotype: A much larger clonotype is one base distant, so this may be a read error. The chain recombines TRBV2 with TRBJ1-2, with a tentative D call TRBD1 (6 bases). CDR1 is SNHLY and CDR2 is FYNNEI in the germline V gene. The CDR3 runs 15 residues. The ends were cut back, 4 bases at V and 1 base at J, with 13 bases in the middle. The CDR3 nucleotides read TGTGCCAGCAGTGTTTTCGGACAGAATAACTATGGCTACACCTTC. Translating it yields CASSVFGQNNYGYTF.